This T cell receptor (beta chain) appears in the sequencing data of a study of preoperative IRX-2 immunotherapy in early breast cancer. Assay: immunoSEQ multiplex PCR; the TCRdb copy retains only in-frame clones and omits some. The sample includes about 3,400 clones, around 71% of them seen just once. The sample's treatment: preoperative locoregional IRX-2 cytokine immunotherapy. This sequence originates from a human donor with breast cancer. The sequencing here drew on tumor tissue, taken after IRX-2 immunotherapy.

Here the CDR3 DNA reads TGTGCCTGGAGTGCTGACAGGGGGCGCGACTATGGCTACACCTTC. Protein product: CAWSADRGRDYGYTF. This chain connects TRBV30 to TRBJ1-2; TRBD1 matches at 10 bases. The CDR3 is 15 amino acids. V was pared by 1 base and J by 3 bases, with 5 bases of the junction left unmatched. Germline-derived CDR1 and CDR2 are GTSNPN and SVGIG (reference sequence).